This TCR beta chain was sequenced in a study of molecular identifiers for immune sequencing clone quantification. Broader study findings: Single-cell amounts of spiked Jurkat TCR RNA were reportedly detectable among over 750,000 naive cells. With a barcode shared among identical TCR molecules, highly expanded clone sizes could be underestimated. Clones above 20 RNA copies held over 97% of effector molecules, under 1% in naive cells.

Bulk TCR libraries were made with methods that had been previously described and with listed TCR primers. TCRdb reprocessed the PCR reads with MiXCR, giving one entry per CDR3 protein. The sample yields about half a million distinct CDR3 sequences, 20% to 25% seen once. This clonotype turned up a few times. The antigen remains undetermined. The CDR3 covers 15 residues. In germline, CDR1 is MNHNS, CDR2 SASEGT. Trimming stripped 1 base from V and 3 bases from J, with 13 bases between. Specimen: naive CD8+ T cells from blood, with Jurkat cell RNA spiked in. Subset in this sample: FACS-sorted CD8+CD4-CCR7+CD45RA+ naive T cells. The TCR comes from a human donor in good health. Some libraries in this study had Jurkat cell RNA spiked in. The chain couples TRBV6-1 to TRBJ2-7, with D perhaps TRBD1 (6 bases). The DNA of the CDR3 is TGTGCCAGCAGTGAAGTCGAGGGGGTCCTCTACGAGCAGTACTTC. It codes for CASSEVEGVLYEQYF.